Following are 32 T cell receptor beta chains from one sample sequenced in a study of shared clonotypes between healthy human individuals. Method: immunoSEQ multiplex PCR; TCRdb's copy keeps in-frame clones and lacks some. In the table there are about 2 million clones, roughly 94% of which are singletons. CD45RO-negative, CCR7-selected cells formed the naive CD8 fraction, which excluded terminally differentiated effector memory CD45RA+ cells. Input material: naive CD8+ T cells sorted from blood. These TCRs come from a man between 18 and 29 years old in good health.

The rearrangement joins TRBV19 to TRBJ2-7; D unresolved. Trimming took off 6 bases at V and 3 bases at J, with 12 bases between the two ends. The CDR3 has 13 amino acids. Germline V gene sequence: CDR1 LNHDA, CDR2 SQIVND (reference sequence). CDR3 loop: CASSLTILYEQYF. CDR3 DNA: TGTGCCAGTAGCCTTACTATTCTCTACGAGCAGTACTTC.

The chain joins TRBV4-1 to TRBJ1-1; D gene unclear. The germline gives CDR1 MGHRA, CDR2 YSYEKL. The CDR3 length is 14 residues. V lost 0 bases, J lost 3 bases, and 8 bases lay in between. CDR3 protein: CASSQDSGHTEAFF. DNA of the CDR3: TGCGCCAGCAGCCAAGACAGTGGACACACTGAAGCTTTCTTT.

The CDR3 spells CASGTGPLYSNQPQHF. DNA for the CDR3: TGTGCCAGCGGGACAGGTCCCCTTTATAGCAATCAGCCCCAGCATTTT. The gene calls are TRBV2 and TRBJ1-5; the match to TRBD1 covers 8 bases. In germline, CDR1 is SNHLY, CDR2 FYNNEI. V dropped 8 bases and J dropped 0; count of bases not matched to a gene: 9. The CDR3 has 16 amino acids.

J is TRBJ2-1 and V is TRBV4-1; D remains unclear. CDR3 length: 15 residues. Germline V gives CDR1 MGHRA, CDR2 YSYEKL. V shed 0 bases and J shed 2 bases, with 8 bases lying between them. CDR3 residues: CASSQDTGPYNEQFF. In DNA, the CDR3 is TGCGCCAGCAGCCAAGATACCGGACCCTACAATGAGCAGTTCTTC.

The CDR3: CASSPSRREFTGELFF. CDR3 nucleotides: TGTGCCAGCAGTCCCTCAAGAAGGGAATTCACCGGGGAGCTGTTTTTT. The J gene is TRBJ2-2, the V gene TRBV27; no definite D call. Germline V gene data show CDR1 as MNHEY and CDR2 as SMNVEV (reference sequence). This CDR3 is 16 amino acids long. Trimming shortened V by 5 bases and J by 4 bases, and 17 bases separated the two germline ends.

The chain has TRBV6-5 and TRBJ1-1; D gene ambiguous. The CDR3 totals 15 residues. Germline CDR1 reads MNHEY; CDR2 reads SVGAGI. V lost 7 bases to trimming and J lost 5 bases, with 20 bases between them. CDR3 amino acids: CASTLNQAGTTEAFF. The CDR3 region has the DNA TGTGCCAGCACCCTTAATCAGGCAGGAACTACTGAAGCTTTCTTT.

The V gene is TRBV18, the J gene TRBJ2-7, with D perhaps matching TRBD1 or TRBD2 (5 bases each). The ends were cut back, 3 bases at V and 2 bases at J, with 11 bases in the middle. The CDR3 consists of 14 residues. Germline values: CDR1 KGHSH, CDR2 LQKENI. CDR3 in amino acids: CASSPGRGAYEQYF. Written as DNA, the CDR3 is TGTGCCAGCTCACCGGGACGCGGAGCCTACGAGCAGTACTTC.

The CDR3 loop reads CASTHGGRTEAFF. CDR3 nucleotide sequence: TGTGCCAGCACCCATGGGGGAAGAACTGAAGCTTTCTTT. This chain uses TRBV7-2 with TRBJ1-1; possibly TRBD1 for D (5 bases). Trimming stripped 7 bases from V and 5 bases from J, with 14 bases between. The germline V gene encodes CDR1 SGHTA and CDR2 FQGNSA. The CDR3 extends over 13 amino acids.

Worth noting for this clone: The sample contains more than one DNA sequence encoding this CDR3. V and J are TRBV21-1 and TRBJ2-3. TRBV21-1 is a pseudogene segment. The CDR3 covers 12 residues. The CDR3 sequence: CASSKGTDTQYF. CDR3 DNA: TGTGCCAGCAGCAAAGGGACAGATACGCAGTATTTT.

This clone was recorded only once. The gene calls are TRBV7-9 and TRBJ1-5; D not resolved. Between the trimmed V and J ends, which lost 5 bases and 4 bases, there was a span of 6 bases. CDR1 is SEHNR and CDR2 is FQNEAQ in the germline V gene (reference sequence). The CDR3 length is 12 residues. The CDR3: CASSRNNQPQHF. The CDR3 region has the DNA TGTGCCAGCAGCCGAAATAATCAGCCCCAGCATTTT.

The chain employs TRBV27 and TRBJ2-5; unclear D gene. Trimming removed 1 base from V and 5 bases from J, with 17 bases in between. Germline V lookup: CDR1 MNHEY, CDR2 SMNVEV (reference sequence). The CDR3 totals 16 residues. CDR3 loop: CASSLLNPRGEETQYF. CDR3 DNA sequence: TGTGCCAGCAGTTTATTAAACCCCCGAGGCGAGGAGACCCAGTACTTC.

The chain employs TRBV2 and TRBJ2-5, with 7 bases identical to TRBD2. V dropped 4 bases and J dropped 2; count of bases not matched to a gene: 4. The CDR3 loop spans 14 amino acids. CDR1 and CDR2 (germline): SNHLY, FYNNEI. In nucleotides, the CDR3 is TGTGCCAGCAGTGGGGAGGGTCGGCAAGAGACCCAGTACTTC. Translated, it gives CASSGEGRQETQYF.

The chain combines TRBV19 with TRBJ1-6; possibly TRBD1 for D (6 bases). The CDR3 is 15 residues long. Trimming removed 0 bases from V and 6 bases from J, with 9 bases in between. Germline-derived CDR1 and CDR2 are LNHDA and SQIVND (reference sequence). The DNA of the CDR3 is TGTGCCAGTAGTATAGATCAGGGGATTAATTCACCCCTCCACTTT. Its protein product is CASSIDQGINSPLHF.

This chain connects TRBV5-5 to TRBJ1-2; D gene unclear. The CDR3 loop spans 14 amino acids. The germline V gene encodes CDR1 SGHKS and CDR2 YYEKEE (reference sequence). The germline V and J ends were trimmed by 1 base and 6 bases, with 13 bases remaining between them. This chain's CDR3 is CASSLSVGPDGYTF. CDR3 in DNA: TGTGCCAGCAGCTTGAGTGTAGGGCCGGATGGCTACACCTTC.

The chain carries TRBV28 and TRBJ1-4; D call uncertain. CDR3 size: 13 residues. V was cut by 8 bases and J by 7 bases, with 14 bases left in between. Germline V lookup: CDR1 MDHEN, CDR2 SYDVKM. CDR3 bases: TGTGCCAGCGGACTAAGGACCGGTGAAAAACTGTTTTTT. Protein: CASGLRTGEKLFF.

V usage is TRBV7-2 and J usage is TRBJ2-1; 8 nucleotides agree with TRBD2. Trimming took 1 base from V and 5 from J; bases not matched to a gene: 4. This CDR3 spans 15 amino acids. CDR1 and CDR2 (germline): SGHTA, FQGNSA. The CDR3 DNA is TGTGCCAGCAGCTTAGTTAGCGGGGCAAACAATGAGCAGTTCTTC. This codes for CASSLVSGANNEQFF.

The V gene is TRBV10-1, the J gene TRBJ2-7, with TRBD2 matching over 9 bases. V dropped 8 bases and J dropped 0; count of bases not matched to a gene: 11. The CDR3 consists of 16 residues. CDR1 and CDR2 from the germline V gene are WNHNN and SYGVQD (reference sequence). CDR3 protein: CASDRWIAGDSYEQYF. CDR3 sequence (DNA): TGCGCCAGCGACCGGTGGATAGCGGGGGACTCCTACGAGCAGTACTTC.

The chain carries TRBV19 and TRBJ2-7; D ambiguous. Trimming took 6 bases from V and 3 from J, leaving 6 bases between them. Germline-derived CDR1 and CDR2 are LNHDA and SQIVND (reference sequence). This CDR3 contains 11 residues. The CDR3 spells CASSGLYEQYF. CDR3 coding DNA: TGTGCCAGTAGCGGTCTCTACGAGCAGTACTTC.

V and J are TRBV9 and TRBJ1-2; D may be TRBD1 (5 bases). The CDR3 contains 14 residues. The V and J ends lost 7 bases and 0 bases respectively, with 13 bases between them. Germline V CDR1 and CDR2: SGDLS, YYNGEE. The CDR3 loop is CASGAGNTNYGYTF. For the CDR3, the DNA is TGTGCCAGCGGGGCTGGGAATACTAACTATGGCTACACCTTC.

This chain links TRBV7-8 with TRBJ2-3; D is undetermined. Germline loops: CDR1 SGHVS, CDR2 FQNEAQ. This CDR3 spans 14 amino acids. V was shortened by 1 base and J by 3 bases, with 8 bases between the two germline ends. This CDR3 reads CASSLVGETDTQYF. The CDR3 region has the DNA TGTGCCAGCAGCTTAGTCGGTGAGACAGATACGCAGTATTTT.

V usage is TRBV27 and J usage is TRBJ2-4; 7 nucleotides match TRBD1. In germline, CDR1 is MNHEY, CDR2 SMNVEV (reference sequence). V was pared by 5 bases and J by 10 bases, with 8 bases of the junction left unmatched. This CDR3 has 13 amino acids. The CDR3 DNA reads TGTGCCAGCAGTCCGGCCGACAGGGAAATTCAGTACTTC. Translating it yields CASSPADREIQYF.

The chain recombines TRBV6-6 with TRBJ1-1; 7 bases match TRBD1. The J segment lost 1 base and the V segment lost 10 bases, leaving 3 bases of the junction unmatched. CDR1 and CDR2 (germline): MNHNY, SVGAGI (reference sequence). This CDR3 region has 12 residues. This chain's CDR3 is CATGTENTEAFF. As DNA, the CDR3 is TGTGCCACAGGGACAGAGAACACTGAAGCTTTCTTT.

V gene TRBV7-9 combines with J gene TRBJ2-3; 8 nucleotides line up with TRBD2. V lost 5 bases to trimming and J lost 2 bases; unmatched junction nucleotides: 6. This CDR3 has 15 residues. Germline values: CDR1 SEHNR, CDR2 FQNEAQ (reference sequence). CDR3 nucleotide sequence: TGTGCCAGCAGCCATGGACTAGCCGTCACAGATACGCAGTATTTT. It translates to CASSHGLAVTDTQYF.

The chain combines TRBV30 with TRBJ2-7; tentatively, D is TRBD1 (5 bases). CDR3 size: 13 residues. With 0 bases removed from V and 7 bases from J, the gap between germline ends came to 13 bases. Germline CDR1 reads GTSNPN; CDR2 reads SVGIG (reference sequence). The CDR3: CAWSVGVGWEQYF. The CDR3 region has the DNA TGTGCCTGGAGTGTAGGGGTGGGGTGGGAGCAGTACTTC.

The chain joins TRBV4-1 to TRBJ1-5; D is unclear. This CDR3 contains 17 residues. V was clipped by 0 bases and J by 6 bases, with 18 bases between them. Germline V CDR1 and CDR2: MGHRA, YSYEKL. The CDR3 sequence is CASSQDKPTVLRQPQHF. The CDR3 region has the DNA TGCGCCAGCAGCCAAGATAAACCCACAGTCCTCCGTCAGCCCCAGCATTTT.

Here the CDR3 DNA reads TGTGCCAGCACCGGGCTCCCAGTGGTGTTGAATGGCTACACCTTC. It specifies CASTGLPVVLNGYTF. The chain uses TRBV2 and TRBJ1-2; D is ambiguous. The CDR3 sequence is 15 residues long. In germline, CDR1 is SNHLY, CDR2 FYNNEI. The V end was cut by 7 bases, the J end by 6 bases, with 21 bases between.

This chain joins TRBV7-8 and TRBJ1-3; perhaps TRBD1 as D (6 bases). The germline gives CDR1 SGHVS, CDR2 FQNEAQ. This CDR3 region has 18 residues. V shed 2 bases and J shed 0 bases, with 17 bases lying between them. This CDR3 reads CASSLSTGISFSGNTIYF. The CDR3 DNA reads TGTGCCAGCAGCTTAAGTACAGGGATTTCCTTCTCTGGAAACACCATATATTTT.

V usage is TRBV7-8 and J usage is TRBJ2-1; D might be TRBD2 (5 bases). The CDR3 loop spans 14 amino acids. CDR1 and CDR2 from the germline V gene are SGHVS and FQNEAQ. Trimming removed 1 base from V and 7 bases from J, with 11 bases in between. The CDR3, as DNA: TGTGCCAGCAGCTTAGAAGTAGCGCAGAATGAGCAGTTCTTC. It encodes CASSLEVAQNEQFF.

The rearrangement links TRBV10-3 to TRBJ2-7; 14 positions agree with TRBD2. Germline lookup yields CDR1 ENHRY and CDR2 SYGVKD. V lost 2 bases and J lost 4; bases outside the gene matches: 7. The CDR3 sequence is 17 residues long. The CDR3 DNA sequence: TGTGCCATCAGTGAGGATGGGACTAGCGGGAGAGAATACGAGCAGTACTTC. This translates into CAISEDGTSGREYEQYF.

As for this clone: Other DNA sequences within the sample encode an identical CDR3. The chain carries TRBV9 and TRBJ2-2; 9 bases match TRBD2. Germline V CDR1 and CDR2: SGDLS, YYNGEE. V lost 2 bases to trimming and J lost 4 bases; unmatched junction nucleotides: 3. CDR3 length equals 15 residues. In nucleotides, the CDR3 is TGTGCCAGCAGCGTCGCGGGGGGGCTCACCGGGGAGCTGTTTTTT. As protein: CASSVAGGLTGELFF.

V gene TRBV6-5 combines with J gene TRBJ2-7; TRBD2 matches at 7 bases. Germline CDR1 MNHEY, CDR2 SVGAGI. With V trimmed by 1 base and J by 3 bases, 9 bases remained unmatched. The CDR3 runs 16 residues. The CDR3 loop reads CASSYLGAGLFYEQYF. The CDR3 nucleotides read TGTGCCAGCAGTTACTTGGGCGCGGGACTATTCTACGAGCAGTACTTC.

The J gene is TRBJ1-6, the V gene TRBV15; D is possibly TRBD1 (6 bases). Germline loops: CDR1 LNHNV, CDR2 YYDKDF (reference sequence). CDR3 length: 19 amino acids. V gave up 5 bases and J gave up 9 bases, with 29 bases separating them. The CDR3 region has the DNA TGTGCCACCAGCCCCTACCTCAGGGGTAGGCCGGATTATGGTTCACCCCTCCACTTT. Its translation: CATSPYLRGRPDYGSPLHF.